This TCR beta chain was recovered during a study of Graves' ophthalmopathy and Graves' hyperthyroidism. V lost 6 bases and J lost 2; bases outside the gene matches: 11. This CDR3 region has 17 residues. CDR1 SGHTA and CDR2 FQGNSA come from the germline V gene. Clinical symptoms, serum thyroxine, TRAb, thyroid ultrasound and orbital computed tomography were relied on for diagnosis. Amplification of the TCR beta CDR3 regions used RNA transcripts (as template). First-round RT-PCR used HTBI primers; second-round multiplex PCR followed. TCRdb recomputed calls from the multiplex PCR reads with MiXCR, one row per CDR3 protein. The sample has 900,000 to 1,200,000 distinct CDR3 sequences; approximately 35% are singletons. This clonotype was picked up a small number of times.

Material for sequencing was peripheral blood or thyroid tissue (not recorded which). The V gene is TRBV7-2, the J gene TRBJ1-3; 9 bases align to TRBD1. This sequence was found in an adult man with Graves' hyperthyroidism. CDR3 sequence reads: CASRIKGGQGPGNTIYF. CDR3 nucleotide sequence: TGTGCCAGCAGGATAAAGGGGGGACAGGGCCCTGGAAACACCATATATTTT.